Presented here are 23 T cell receptor beta chains from one specimen sequenced in a study of T cells in Graves' hyperthyroidism and ophthalmopathy. Amplification of TCR beta CDR3 regions used RNA as the template. Researchers ran a first-round RT-PCR on the TCR CDR3 using the HTBI primer set. TCRdb processed the multiplex PCR reads anew with MiXCR; each CDR3 protein has one entry. The sample has some 570,000 distinct CDR3 sequences, 14% seen once. Material: blood. Source of these receptors: a woman between 18 and 30 years old with Graves' ophthalmopathy.

This clonotype was counted at least ten times. This chain connects TRBV5-1 to TRBJ2-7; 9 nucleotides align to TRBD2. The CDR3 runs to 15 residues. Trimming took 0 bases from V and 3 from J; bases not matched to a gene: 4. Germline V lookup: CDR1 SGHRS, CDR2 YFSETQ. CDR3 nucleotide sequence: TGCGCCAGCAGCTTGGATAGCGGGAGTGGCTACGAGCAGTACTTC. Translation: CASSLDSGSGYEQYF.

This clonotype was found many times. CDR3 bases: TGTGCCAGCAGCCCCAGGGGGAAAGAGACCCAGTACTTC. It is translated as CASSPRGKETQYF. This chain links TRBV7-9 with TRBJ2-5, with 7 bases fitting TRBD1. The germline V gene has CDR1 SEHNR and CDR2 FQNEAQ (reference sequence). The CDR3 sequence is 13 residues long. Trimming cost V 5 bases and J 3 bases; bases outside gene matches: 3.

Many counts were recorded for this clonotype. This chain links TRBV30 with TRBJ2-2, with 7 bases aligning to TRBD1. The V segment lost 0 bases and the J segment 6 bases; nucleotides outside the gene matches: 1. CDR1 and CDR2 (germline): GTSNPN, SVGIG (reference sequence). This CDR3 spans 13 amino acids. The CDR3 protein is CAWSVQGAGELFF. DNA for the CDR3: TGTGCCTGGAGTGTGCAGGGGGCCGGGGAGCTGTTTTTT.

This clonotype was detected many times. The V gene is TRBV10-3, the J gene TRBJ2-2; D may correspond to TRBD1 or TRBD2 (5 bases each). V lost 1 base to trimming and J lost 2 bases, with 14 bases between them. CDR3 length: 17 residues. CDR1 and CDR2 (germline): ENHRY, SYGVKD. CDR3 residues: CAISELIMGRNTGELFF. In nucleotides, the CDR3 is TGTGCCATCAGTGAGTTAATTATGGGACGAAACACCGGGGAGCTGTTTTTT.

This clonotype was seen many times. This rearrangement joins TRBV7-9 to TRBJ1-1; D ambiguous. From germline, CDR1 is SEHNR and CDR2 FQNEAQ (reference sequence). The CDR3 spans 14 residues. V lost 4 bases to trimming and J lost 5 bases, with 14 bases between them. CDR3 sequence reads: CASSSNIYGTEAFF. In DNA, the CDR3 is TGTGCCAGCAGCTCTAACATTTACGGGACTGAAGCTTTCTTT.

The rearrangement links TRBV4-2 to TRBJ2-5; 9 nucleotides match TRBD1. CDR1 is LGHNA and CDR2 is YNFKEQ in the germline V gene. The CDR3 has 15 amino acids. V lost 7 bases and J lost 7; bases outside the gene matches: 13. CDR3 protein: CASNKTQGAKGTQYF. The DNA of the CDR3 is TGTGCCAGCAACAAGACACAGGGGGCGAAAGGGACCCAGTACTTC.

This clonotype was picked up many times. This sequence joins TRBV7-2 and TRBJ1-1, with 10 bases aligning to TRBD1. Germline loops: CDR1 SGHTA, CDR2 FQGNSA. CDR3 length equals 16 residues. Unmatched junction bases numbered 11, after V lost 5 bases and J lost 5 bases. The CDR3 reads CASSPSMDRGWTEAFF. The CDR3 region has the DNA TGTGCCAGCAGCCCAAGCATGGACAGGGGGTGGACTGAAGCTTTCTTT.

This clonotype was detected ten times or more. The CDR3 region is CASTPTGSYEQYF. The CDR3 region has the DNA TGTGCCAGCACCCCGACGGGATCCTACGAGCAGTACTTC. This chain joins TRBV27 and TRBJ2-7; TRBD2 might be the D (5 bases). CDR3 length: 13 residues. Per the germline V gene, CDR1 is MNHEY and CDR2 is SMNVEV (reference sequence). The germline V and J ends were trimmed by 7 bases and 1 base, with 11 bases remaining between them.

This clonotype was counted many times. The V call is TRBV28, the J call TRBJ1-5; 9 bases align to TRBD1. V was clipped by 5 bases and J by 1 base; unmatched bases: 9. Germline-derived CDR1 and CDR2 are MDHEN and SYDVKM. CDR3 length: 17 amino acids. The CDR3 loop reads CASSIGTGRGSNQPQHF. The CDR3 DNA is TGTGCCAGCAGTATCGGGACAGGGAGGGGGAGCAATCAGCCCCAGCATTTT.

The V and J genes are TRBV15 and TRBJ2-1; D is perhaps TRBD1 or TRBD2 (7 bases each). The V gene's germline CDR1 is LNHNV and CDR2 YYDKDF (reference sequence). The V end was cut by 2 bases, the J end by 3 bases, with 17 bases between. The CDR3 runs 17 residues. The CDR3 loop is CATSRSHRGGGYNEQFF. Here the CDR3 DNA reads TGTGCCACCAGCAGATCACACAGGGGCGGGGGCTACAATGAGCAGTTCTTC.

This clonotype was counted at least ten times. V is TRBV6-1 and J is TRBJ1-1; the D gene is possibly TRBD1 (5 bases). Trimming took off 6 bases at V and 1 base at J, with 15 bases between the two ends. Germline V CDR1 and CDR2: MNHNS, SASEGT. There are 15 residues in the CDR3. DNA for the CDR3: TGTGCCAGCAGGAACCCGACAGCTCAGAACACTGAAGCTTTCTTT. This codes for CASRNPTAQNTEAFF.

This clonotype turned up a few times. CDR3 sequence (DNA): TGTGCCAGCGCAAACAGGGGCACAAACTATGGCTACACCTTC. Translating gives CASANRGTNYGYTF. V is TRBV12-3 or TRBV12-4 and J is TRBJ1-2; 7 bases agree with TRBD1. The CDR3 has 14 amino acids. The V and J ends lost 8 bases and 2 bases, in that order; junction bases with no gene match: 8.

This clonotype was seen many times. The chain has TRBV6-1 and TRBJ1-1; the D is unclear. Trimming stripped 3 bases from V and 7 bases from J, with 6 bases between. The CDR3 is 11 amino acids. The germline V gene encodes CDR1 MNHNS and CDR2 SASEGT. The CDR3 loop reads CASSDWGEAFF. The CDR3 DNA follows: TGTGCCAGCAGTGACTGGGGTGAAGCTTTCTTT.

This clonotype was seen only a few times. The chain recombines TRBV4-3 with TRBJ1-4; TRBD1 might be the D (5 bases). Germline CDR1 reads LGHNA; CDR2 reads YSLEER. Between the trimmed V and J ends, which lost 0 bases and 7 bases, there was a span of 9 bases. The length of the CDR3 is 14 residues. The CDR3, as DNA: TGCGCCAGCAGCCAAGACCGGGACCTTGAAAAACTGTTTTTT. Translating gives CASSQDRDLEKLFF.

The chain couples TRBV4-1 to TRBJ1-6; TRBD1 is a possible D gene (6 bases). CDR1 is MGHRA and CDR2 is YSYEKL in the germline V gene. Trimming cost V 0 bases and J 5 bases, with 11 bases left between them. The CDR3 is made up of 16 amino acids. The CDR3 loop is CASSQDEAGDNSPLHF. For the CDR3, the DNA is TGCGCCAGCAGCCAAGATGAGGCAGGGGATAATTCACCCCTCCACTTT.

This clonotype was observed many times. V is TRBV24-1 and J is TRBJ1-1, with a weak D call TRBD1 (5 bases). Germline CDR1 and CDR2: KGHDR and SFDVKD. The CDR3 is made up of 13 amino acids. The V end lost 3 bases, the J end lost 8 bases, and 12 bases lay between the germline ends. DNA for the CDR3: TGTGCCACCAGTGATCCTGACAGCCGAGAAGCTTTCTTT. Translated, it gives CATSDPDSREAFF.

The chain couples TRBV2 to TRBJ2-7, with TRBD2 matching over 12 bases. The germline V gene encodes CDR1 SNHLY and CDR2 FYNNEI. The CDR3 runs to 15 residues. V trimming: 7 bases; J trimming: 0 bases; junction bases outside the gene matches: 4. In nucleotides, the CDR3 is TGTGCCAGCACCGGACTAGCGGGAAGCTCCTACGAGCAGTACTTC. It encodes CASTGLAGSSYEQYF.

This clonotype showed up many times. V gene TRBV6-1 combines with J gene TRBJ2-1, with 10 bases matching TRBD2. V shed 4 bases, J shed 4 bases, and the junction held 4 bases outside the gene matches. The CDR3 is made up of 15 amino acids. CDR1 is MNHNS, CDR2 SASEGT, per germline. CDR3 nucleotides: TGTGCCAGCAGTGGGCTAGCGGGGGCTTACAATGAGCAGTTCTTC. The encoded protein is CASSGLAGAYNEQFF.

This clonotype was detected many times. The rearrangement uses TRBV5-1 and TRBJ1-2, with D maybe TRBD1 (5 bases). The CDR3 covers 13 residues. Per the germline V gene, CDR1 is SGHRS and CDR2 is YFSETQ. V lost 2 bases to trimming and J lost 8 bases, with 13 bases between them. The CDR3 loop is CASSFQGEGGYTF. The CDR3 DNA reads TGCGCCAGCAGCTTCCAGGGAGAGGGGGGCTACACCTTC.

This clonotype was seen more than once but under ten times. The chain combines TRBV18 with TRBJ2-4; D uncertain. The germline V gene encodes CDR1 KGHSH and CDR2 LQKENI. This CDR3 is built from 15 residues. Trimming took 1 base from V and 4 from J, leaving 11 bases between them. CDR3 amino acids: CASSPQGTPKNIQYF. The CDR3 region has the DNA TGTGCCAGCTCACCACAGGGCACCCCTAAAAACATTCAGTACTTC.

This clonotype appeared a few times. The J gene is TRBJ2-6, the V gene TRBV7-3; D remains ambiguous. The CDR3 extends over 13 amino acids. The V end was cut by 6 bases, the J end by 0 bases, with 3 bases between. The germline V gene encodes CDR1 SGHTA and CDR2 FQGTGA. The CDR3 loop reads CASRPSGANVLTF. The CDR3 DNA follows: TGTGCCAGCAGACCCTCTGGGGCCAACGTCCTGACTTTC.

This clonotype has at least ten counts. V is TRBV6-1 and J is TRBJ1-5; D is perhaps TRBD1 (5 bases). Germline V lookup: CDR1 MNHNS, CDR2 SASEGT. CDR3 size: 17 residues. The V and J ends lost 6 bases and 2 bases respectively, with 20 bases between them. CDR3: CASSSRRGSDGNQPQHF. Written as DNA, the CDR3 is TGTGCCAGCAGCTCTCGTCGGGGCAGCGACGGCAATCAGCCCCAGCATTTT.

This clonotype was seen repeatedly, ten times or more. This sequence joins TRBV11-3 and TRBJ2-7, with 11 positions matching TRBD1. Germline CDR1 is SGHNT and CDR2 is YENEEA. The CDR3 is 16 residues long. V was clipped by 5 bases and J by 6 bases; unmatched bases: 12. The CDR3 is CASSPPGGQGAIEQYF. CDR3 bases: TGTGCCAGCAGCCCACCCGGAGGACAGGGGGCAATCGAGCAGTACTTC.